The clone carrying this T cell receptor beta chain occurred once. Its antigen is currently unknown. TCR beta rearrangements were amplified from peripheral blood genomic DNA. This sample was included in a study of T cell repertoires in aging, cancer and after chemotherapy. Findings and caveats of the study: In cancer patients, declining TCR diversity with age involved lost richness and lost evenness. In each cancer cohort, median generation probability increased across chemotherapy, suggesting thymic output rebounded.

Germline values: CDR1 SQVTM, CDR2 ANQGSEA. The CDR3 is 13 amino acids. The junction had 8 bases not matched to a gene; V was cut back by 6 bases and J by 5 bases. Rearranged V-D-J TRB sequences were amplified with a mixed TRB-A/B primer pool. MiXCR was run by TCRdb on the multiplex PCR reads, yielding one entry per CDR3 protein. The sample lists around 6,000 distinct CDR3 sequences, about 25% occurring once. The TCR was taken from a human donor with a blood cancer. The source material was blood. V gene TRBV29-1 combines with J gene TRBJ2-7, with TRBD1 identical over 9 bases. As DNA, the CDR3 is TGCAGCGTCGCATGGACAGGGGTCGACGAGCAGTACTTC. Protein: CSVAWTGVDEQYF.